The entry below gives a single T cell receptor beta chain sequence along with its context. Its target is unknown. Populations isolated by sorting all had purity greater than 95%. These data originate in a study of beta chain features in type 1 diabetes. The sequenced template was cDNA made from the entire isolated RNA. Sequencing was performed with immunoSEQ multiplex PCR; in TCRdb, only in-frame clones are kept and a portion is missing. The sample holds around 250,000 clones, 25% to 30% seen once. V lost 0 bases to trimming and J lost 4 bases, with 12 bases between them. The CDR3 is 15 residues long. Germline assignment: CDR1 ENHRY and CDR2 SYGVKD. Study-wide results and caveats: It was not settled here whether HLA type affects TCRB rearrangement.

This TCR derives from a man aged 25 to 40 in good health. Sequences were obtained from central memory CD4+ T cells from blood. V gene TRBV10-3 combines with J gene TRBJ2-5; D is ambiguous. CDR3 amino acids: CAISESVRNGETQYF. Here the CDR3 DNA reads TGTGCCATCAGTGAGTCTGTGCGGAACGGAGAGACCCAGTACTTC.